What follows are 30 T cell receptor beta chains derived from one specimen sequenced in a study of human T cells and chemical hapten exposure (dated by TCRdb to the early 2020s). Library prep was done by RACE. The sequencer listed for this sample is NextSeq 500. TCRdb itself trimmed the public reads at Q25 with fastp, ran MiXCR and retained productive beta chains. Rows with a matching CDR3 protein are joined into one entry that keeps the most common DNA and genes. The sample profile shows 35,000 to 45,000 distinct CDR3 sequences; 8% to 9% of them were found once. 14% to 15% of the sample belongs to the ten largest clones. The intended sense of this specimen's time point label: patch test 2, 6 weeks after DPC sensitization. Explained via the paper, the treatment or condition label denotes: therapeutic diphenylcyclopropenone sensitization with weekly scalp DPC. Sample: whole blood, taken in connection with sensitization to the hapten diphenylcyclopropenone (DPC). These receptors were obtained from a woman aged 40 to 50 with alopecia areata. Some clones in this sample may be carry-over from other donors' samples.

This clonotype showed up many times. CDR3: CASSPWSGSTDTQYF. The CDR3 DNA sequence: TGTGCCAGCAGTCCCTGGTCGGGGAGCACAGATACGCAGTATTTT. The rearrangement joins TRBV27 to TRBJ2-3; D is perhaps TRBD2 (5 bases). Germline lookup yields CDR1 MNHEY and CDR2 SMNVEV (reference sequence). V lost 5 bases and J lost 0, with 12 bases in between. The CDR3 has 15 residues.

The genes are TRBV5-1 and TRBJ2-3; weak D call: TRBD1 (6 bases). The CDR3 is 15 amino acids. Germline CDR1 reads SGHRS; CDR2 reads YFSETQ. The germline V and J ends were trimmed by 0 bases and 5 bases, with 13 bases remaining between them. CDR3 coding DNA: TGCGCCAGCAGCTTGGGGGGTCACAGGGAAGATACGCAGTATTTT. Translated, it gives CASSLGGHREDTQYF.

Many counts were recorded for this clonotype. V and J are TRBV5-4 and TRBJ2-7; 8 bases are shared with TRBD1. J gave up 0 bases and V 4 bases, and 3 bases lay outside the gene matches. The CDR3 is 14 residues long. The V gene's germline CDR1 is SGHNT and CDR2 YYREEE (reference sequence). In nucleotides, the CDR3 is TGTGCCAGCAGCCGGACAGGGAGCTCCTACGAGCAGTACTTC. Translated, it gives CASSRTGSSYEQYF.

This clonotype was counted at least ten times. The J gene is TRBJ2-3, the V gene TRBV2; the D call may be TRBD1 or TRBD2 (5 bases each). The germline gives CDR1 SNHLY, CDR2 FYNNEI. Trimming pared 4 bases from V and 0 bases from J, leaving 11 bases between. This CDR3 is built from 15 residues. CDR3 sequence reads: CASSGGTASTDTQYF. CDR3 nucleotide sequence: TGTGCCAGCAGTGGGGGGACGGCTAGCACAGATACGCAGTATTTT.

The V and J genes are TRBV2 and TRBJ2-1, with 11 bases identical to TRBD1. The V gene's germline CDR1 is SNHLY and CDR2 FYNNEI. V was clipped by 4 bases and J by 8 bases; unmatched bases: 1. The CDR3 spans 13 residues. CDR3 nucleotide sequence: TGTGCCAGCAGTGGGGACAGGGGGTATGAGCAGTTCTTC. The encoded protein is CASSGDRGYEQFF.

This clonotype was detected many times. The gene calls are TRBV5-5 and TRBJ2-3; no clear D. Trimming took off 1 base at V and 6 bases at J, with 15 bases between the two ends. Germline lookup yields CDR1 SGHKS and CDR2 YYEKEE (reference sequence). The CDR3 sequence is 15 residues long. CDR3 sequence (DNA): TGTGCCAGCAGCTTGTTGGGCAGAGCCCGGGATACGCAGTATTTT. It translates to CASSLLGRARDTQYF.

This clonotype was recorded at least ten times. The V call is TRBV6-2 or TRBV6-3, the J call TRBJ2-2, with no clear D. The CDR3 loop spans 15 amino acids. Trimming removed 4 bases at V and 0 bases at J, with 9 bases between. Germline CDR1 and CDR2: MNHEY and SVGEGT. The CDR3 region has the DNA TGTGCCAGCAGTTTGGTAGGAACGAACACCGGGGAGCTGTTTTTT. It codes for CASSLVGTNTGELFF.

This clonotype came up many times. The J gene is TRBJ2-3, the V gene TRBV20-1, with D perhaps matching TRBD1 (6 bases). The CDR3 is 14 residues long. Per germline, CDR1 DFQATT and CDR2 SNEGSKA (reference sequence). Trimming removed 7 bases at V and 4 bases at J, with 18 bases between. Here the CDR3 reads CSEIGGPRPDTQYF. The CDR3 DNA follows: TGCAGTGAAATAGGGGGACCCCGTCCAGATACGCAGTATTTT.

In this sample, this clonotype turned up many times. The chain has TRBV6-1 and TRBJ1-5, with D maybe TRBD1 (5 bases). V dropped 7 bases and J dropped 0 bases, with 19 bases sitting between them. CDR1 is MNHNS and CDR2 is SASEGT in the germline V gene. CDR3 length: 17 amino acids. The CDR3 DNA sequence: TGTGCCAGCAACCCAATACCCTCAGGGTATAGCAATCAGCCCCAGCATTTT. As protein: CASNPIPSGYSNQPQHF.

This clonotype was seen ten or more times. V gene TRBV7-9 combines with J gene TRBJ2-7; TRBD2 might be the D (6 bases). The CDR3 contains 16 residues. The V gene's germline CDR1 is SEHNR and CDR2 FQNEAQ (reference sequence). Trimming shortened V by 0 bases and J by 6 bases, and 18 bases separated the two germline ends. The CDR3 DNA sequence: TGTGCCAGCAGCTTAGCGCGAGCCGGCGGGGCGGGCGAGCAGTACTTC. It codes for CASSLARAGGAGEQYF.

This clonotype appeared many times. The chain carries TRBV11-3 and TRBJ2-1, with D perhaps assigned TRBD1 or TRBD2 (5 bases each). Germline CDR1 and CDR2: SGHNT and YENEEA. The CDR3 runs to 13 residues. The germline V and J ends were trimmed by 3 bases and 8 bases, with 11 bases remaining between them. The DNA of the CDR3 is TGTGCCAGCAGCTTGAGGGGAATCGATGAGCAGTTCTTC. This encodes CASSLRGIDEQFF. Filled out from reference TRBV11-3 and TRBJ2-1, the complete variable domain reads EAGVVQSPRYKIIEKKQPVAFWCNPISGHNTLYWYLQNLGQGPELLIRYENEEAVDDSQLPKDRFSAERLKGVDSTLKIQPAELGDSAVYLCASSLRGIDEQFFGPGTRLTVL.

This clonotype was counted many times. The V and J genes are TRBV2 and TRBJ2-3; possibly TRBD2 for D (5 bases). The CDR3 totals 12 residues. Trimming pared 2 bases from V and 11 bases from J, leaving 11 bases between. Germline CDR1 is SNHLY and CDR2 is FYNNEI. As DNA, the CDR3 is TGTGCCAGCAGTGAACCGTCCGGGGTGCAGTATTTT. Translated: CASSEPSGVQYF.

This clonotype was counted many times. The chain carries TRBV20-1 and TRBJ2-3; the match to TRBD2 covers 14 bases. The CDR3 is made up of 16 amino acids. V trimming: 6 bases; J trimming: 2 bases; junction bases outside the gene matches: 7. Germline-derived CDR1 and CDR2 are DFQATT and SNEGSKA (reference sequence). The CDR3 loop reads CSARTSGGFYTDTQYF. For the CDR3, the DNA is TGCAGTGCCCGGACTAGCGGGGGGTTTTACACAGATACGCAGTATTTT.

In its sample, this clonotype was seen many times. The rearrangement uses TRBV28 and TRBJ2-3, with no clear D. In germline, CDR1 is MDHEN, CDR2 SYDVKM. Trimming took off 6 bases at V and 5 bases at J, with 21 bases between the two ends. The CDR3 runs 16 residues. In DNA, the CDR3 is TGTGCCAGCAGAAAATCTCGGGCCTTTTGGCGAGATACGCAGTATTTT. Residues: CASRKSRAFWRDTQYF.

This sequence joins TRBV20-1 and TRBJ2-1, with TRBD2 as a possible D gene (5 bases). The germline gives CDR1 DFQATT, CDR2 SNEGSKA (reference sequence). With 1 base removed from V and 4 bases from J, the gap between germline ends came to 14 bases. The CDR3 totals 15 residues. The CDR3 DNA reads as TGCAGTGCTAGAGTGTCGGGGAGAAGATACAATGAGCAGTTCTTC. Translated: CSARVSGRRYNEQFF.

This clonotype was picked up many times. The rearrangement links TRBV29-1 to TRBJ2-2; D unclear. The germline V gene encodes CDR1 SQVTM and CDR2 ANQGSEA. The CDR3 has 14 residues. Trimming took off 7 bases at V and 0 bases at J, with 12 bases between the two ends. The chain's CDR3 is CSASRGANTGELFF. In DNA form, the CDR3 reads TGCAGCGCCAGCCGCGGAGCGAACACCGGGGAGCTGTTTTTT.

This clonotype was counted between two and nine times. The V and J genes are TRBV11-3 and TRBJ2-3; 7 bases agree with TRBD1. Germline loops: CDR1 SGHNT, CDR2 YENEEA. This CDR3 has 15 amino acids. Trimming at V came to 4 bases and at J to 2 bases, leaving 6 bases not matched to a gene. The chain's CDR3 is CASSSGTEHTDTQYF. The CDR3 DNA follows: TGTGCCAGCAGCTCCGGGACAGAACACACAGATACGCAGTATTTT. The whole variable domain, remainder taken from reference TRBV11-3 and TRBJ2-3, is EAGVVQSPRYKIIEKKQPVAFWCNPISGHNTLYWYLQNLGQGPELLIRYENEEAVDDSQLPKDRFSAERLKGVDSTLKIQPAELGDSAVYLCASSSGTEHTDTQYFGPGTRLTVL.

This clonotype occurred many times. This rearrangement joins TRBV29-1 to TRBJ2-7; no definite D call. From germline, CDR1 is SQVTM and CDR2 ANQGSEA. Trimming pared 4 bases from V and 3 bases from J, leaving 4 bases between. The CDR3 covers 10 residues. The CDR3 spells CSVADYEQYF. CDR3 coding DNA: TGCAGCGTTGCGGACTACGAGCAGTACTTC.

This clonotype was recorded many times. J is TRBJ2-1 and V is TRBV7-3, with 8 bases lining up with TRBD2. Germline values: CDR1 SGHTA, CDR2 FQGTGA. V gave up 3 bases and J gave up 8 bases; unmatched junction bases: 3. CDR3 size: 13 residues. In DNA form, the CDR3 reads TGTGCCAGCAGCTTTAGCGGGAACGATGAGCAGTTCTTC. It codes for CASSFSGNDEQFF.

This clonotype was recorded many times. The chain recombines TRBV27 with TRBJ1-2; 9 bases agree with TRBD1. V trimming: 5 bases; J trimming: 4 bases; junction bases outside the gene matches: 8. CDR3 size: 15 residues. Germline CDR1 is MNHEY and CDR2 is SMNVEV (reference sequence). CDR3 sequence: CASSATTGGGYGYTF. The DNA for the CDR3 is TGTGCCAGCAGTGCCACCACAGGGGGCGGCTATGGCTACACCTTC.

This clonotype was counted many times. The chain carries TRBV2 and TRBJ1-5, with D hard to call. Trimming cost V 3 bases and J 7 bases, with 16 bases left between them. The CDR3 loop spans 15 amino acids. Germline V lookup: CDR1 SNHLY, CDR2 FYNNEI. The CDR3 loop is CASSDVADYEQPQHF. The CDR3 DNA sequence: TGTGCCAGCAGTGACGTCGCGGATTATGAGCAGCCCCAGCATTTT.

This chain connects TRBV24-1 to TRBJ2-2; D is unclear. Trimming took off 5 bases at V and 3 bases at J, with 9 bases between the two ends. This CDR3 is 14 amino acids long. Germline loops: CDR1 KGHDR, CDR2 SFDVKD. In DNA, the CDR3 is TGTGCCACCAGTGCGCCGTGGGACACCGGGGAGCTGTTTTTT. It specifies CATSAPWDTGELFF.

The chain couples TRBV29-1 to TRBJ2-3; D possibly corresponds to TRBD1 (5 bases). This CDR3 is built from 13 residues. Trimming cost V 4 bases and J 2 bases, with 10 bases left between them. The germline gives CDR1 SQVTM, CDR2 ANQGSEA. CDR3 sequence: CSVGQFFTDTQYF. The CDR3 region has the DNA TGCAGCGTTGGACAGTTTTTCACAGATACGCAGTATTTT.

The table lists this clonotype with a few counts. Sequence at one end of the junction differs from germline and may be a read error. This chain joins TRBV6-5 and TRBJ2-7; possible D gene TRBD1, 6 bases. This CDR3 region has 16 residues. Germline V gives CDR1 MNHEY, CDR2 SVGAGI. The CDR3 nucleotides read TGCGCCAGCAGACCCACCTGGGGACAAGGGGCCTACGAGCAGTACTTC. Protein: CASRPTWGQGAYEQYF.

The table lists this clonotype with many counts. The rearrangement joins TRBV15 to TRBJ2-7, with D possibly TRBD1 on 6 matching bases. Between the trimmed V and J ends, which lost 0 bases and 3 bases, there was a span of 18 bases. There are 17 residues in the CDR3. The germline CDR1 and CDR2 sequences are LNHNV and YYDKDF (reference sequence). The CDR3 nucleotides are TGTGCCACCAGCAGAGAATCTTATAAAGGACAGCTCTACGAGCAGTACTTC. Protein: CATSRESYKGQLYEQYF.

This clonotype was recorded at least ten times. CDR3 loop: CASTNTDTQYF. The CDR3 DNA reads TGTGCCAGCACCAACACAGATACGCAGTATTTT. The chain uses TRBV7-2 and TRBJ2-3; the D is unclear. In germline, CDR1 is SGHTA, CDR2 FQGNSA. The CDR3 runs to 11 residues. Trimming pared 7 bases from V and 2 bases from J, leaving 4 bases between.

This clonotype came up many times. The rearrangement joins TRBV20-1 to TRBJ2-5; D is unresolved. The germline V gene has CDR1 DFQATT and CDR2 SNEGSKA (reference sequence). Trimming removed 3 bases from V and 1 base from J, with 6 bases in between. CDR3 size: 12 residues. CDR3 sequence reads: CSARAPQETQYF. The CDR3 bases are TGCAGTGCTAGGGCCCCCCAAGAGACCCAGTACTTC.

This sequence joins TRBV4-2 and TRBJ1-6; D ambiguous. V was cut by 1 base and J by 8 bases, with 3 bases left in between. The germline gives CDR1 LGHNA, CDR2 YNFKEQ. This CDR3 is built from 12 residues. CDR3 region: CASSQVDSPLHF. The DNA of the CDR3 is TGTGCCAGCAGCCAAGTTGATTCACCCCTCCACTTT.

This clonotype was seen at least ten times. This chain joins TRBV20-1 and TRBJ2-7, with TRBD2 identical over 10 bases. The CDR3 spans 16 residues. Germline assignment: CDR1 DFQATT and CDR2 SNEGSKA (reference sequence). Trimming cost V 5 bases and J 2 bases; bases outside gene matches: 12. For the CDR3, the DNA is TGCAGTGCTGGAAGTATAATGAGCGGGGGGGCCTACGAGCAGTACTTC. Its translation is CSAGSIMSGGAYEQYF.

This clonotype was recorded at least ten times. The CDR3: CASSPLRVLETQYF. The CDR3 nucleotides are TGCGCCAGCTCTCCCCTGAGGGTCCTAGAGACCCAGTACTTC. The gene calls are TRBV4-1 and TRBJ2-5; a possible D gene is TRBD2 (5 bases). Germline V gene sequence: CDR1 MGHRA, CDR2 YSYEKL. This CDR3 region has 14 residues. Deletions cut 8 bases from V and 4 bases from J, with 17 bases between.